The next 5 T cell receptor beta chains were all read from a single sample in a study of OX40 agonist ivuxolimab in advanced cancers. Only in-frame clones appear in the TCRdb table, and some are missing; sequencing was by immunoSEQ multiplex PCR. The sample includes 45,000 to 55,000 clones, just over 85% seen only once; the top ten take around 3.3%. The sequencing used CD4+ or CD8+ T cells sorted from blood, collected in a trial of the OX40 agonist ivuxolimab. The receptor set was obtained from an adult with an advanced solid tumor such as melanoma, head and neck, liver or kidney cancer.

V usage is TRBV11-1 and J usage is TRBJ2-7; D is possibly TRBD2 (6 bases). Germline CDR1 SGHAT, CDR2 FQDESV (reference sequence). Trimming removed 8 bases from V and 7 bases from J, with 21 bases in between. The CDR3 is 14 amino acids. CDR3 loop: CASGPGRNGWEQYF. The CDR3 coding sequence is TGTGCCAGCGGCCCGGGGAGGAATGGCTGGGAGCAGTACTTC.

V is TRBV5-6 and J is TRBJ1-5; the D is unclear. The CDR3 runs to 16 residues. CDR1 is SGHDT, CDR2 YYEEEE, per germline. V gave up 5 bases and J gave up 3 bases, with 18 bases separating them. Here the CDR3 DNA reads TGTGCCAGCAGTTCGCTGGACGCGAGCCCCAATCAGCCCCAGCATTTT. Translated: CASSSLDASPNQPQHF.

The chain has TRBV14 and TRBJ1-4; the match to TRBD1 covers 8 bases. Germline trimming cut 4 bases from V and 4 bases from J; bases unmatched to any gene: 2. The CDR3 loop spans 14 amino acids. The germline gives CDR1 SGHDN, CDR2 FVKESK. CDR3 coding DNA: TGTGCCAGCAGCCGGACAGGGCATAATGAAAAACTGTTTTTT. Translating gives CASSRTGHNEKLFF.

The CDR3, as DNA: TGTGCCAGTAGTCGGGCAACTAATGAAAAACTGTTTTTT. Translating gives CASSRATNEKLFF. This chain uses TRBV19 with TRBJ1-4; D remains ambiguous. V was cut by 5 bases and J by 0 bases, with 4 bases left in between. Germline loops: CDR1 LNHDA, CDR2 SQIVND (reference sequence). The CDR3 extends over 13 amino acids.

The chain is built from TRBV5-1 and TRBJ1-4; unclear D gene. The V and J ends lost 6 bases and 4 bases respectively, with 19 bases between them. CDR1 and CDR2 from the germline V gene are SGHRS and YFSETQ. The CDR3 is made up of 16 amino acids. The CDR3: CASTDRPVGGNEKLFF. In nucleotides, the CDR3 is TGCGCCAGCACCGACCGTCCCGTCGGAGGTAATGAAAAACTGTTTTTT.